This TCR beta chain was captured in a study of beta chain features in type 1 diabetes. Study-wide findings and caveats: All four CD4+ subsets of Type 1 diabetes patients contained TCRB CDR3s that were moderately but significantly shorter. A pattern of fewer insertions and more deletions at VDJ junctions was seen in type 1 diabetes patients. A closer apparent resemblance between naive, central memory and Treg TCRB repertoires was seen in patients than in healthy donors.

Details on this clone: The antigen remains undetermined.

Germline V CDR1 and CDR2: MNHEY, SVGAGI. The CDR3 has 14 amino acids. The germline V and J ends were trimmed by 0 bases and 2 bases, with 8 bases remaining between them. Expressed TCRB transcripts were sequenced after all isolated RNA was converted to cDNA. Some clones are missing from TCRdb's copy, which holds only in-frame ones; the method was immunoSEQ multiplex PCR. The sample shows more than 300,000 clones, 9.5% to 10% of them seen only once. This TCR was recovered from a man aged 30 to 45 with type 1 diabetes. Sequencing was performed on central memory CD4+ T cells from blood. The genes are TRBV6-5 and TRBJ2-7; D may be TRBD2 (5 bases). CDR3 DNA: TGTGCCAGCAGTTACTCCAGCGGCCCCTACGAGCAGTACTTC. Protein: CASSYSSGPYEQYF.